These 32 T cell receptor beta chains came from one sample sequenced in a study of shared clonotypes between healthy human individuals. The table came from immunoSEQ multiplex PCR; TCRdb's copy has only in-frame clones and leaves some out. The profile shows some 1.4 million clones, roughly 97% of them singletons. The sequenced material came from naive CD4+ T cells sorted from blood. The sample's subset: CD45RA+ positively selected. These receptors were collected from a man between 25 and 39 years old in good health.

CDR3 in amino acids: CASNPSYGPSYEQYF. For the CDR3, the DNA is TGTGCCAGCAATCCCTCTTACGGGCCCTCCTACGAGCAGTACTTC. V and J are TRBV11-2 and TRBJ2-7; D gene unclear. This CDR3 comprises 15 residues. Germline CDR1 reads SGHAT; CDR2 reads FQNNGV. Trimming cost V 7 bases and J 0 bases, with 16 bases left between them. Complete variable domain (other parts from reference TRBV11-2 and TRBJ2-7): EAGVAQSPRYKIIEKRQSVAFWCNPISGHATLYWYQQILGQGPKLLIQFQNNGVVDDSQLPKDRFSAERLKGVDSTLKIQPAKLEDSAVYLCASNPSYGPSYEQYFGPGTRLTVT.

CDR3 nucleotide sequence: TGCAGCTTTAGAGAAGCGACTAGCGGGAGTAGCATTCAGTACTTC. Protein: CSFREATSGSSIQYF. The chain combines TRBV29-1 with TRBJ2-4; 12 bases line up with TRBD2. Trimming removed 8 bases from V and 9 bases from J; junction bases left unmatched: 14. Looked up from germline, CDR1 is SQVTM and CDR2 is ANQGSEA. CDR3 length equals 15 residues. The full variable domain, in which reference TRBV29-1 and TRBJ2-4 provide the parts outside the CDR3, is SAVISQKPSRDICQRGTSLTIQCQVDSQVTMMFWYRQQPGQSLTLIATANQGSEATYESGFVIDKFPISRPNLTFSTLTVSNMSPEDSSIYLCSFREATSGSSIQYFGAGTRLSVL.

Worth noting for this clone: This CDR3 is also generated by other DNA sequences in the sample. The CDR3 nucleotides read TGTGCCAGCTCCCCTCTAGCGGGAGGGTACAATGAGCAGTTCTTC. It specifies CASSPLAGGYNEQFF. The V call is TRBV18, the J call TRBJ2-1; 12 bases line up with TRBD2. There are 15 residues in the CDR3. Losses at the gene ends were 6 bases for V and 4 bases for J; bases not matched to a gene: 4. The germline V gene encodes CDR1 KGHSH and CDR2 LQKENI.

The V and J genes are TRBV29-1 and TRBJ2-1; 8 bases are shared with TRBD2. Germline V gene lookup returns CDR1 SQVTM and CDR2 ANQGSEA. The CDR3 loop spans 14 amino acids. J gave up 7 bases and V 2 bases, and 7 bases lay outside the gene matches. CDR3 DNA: TGCAGCGTTGAACCGCCCACGGGGGGGAATGAGCAGTTCTTC. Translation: CSVEPPTGGNEQFF.

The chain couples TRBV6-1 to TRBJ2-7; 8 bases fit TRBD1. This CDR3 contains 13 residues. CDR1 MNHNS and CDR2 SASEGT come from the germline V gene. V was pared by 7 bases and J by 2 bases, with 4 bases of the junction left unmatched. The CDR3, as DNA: TGTGCCAGCACCCCGACAGGGGCCTACGAGCAGTACTTC. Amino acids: CASTPTGAYEQYF.

In DNA, the CDR3 is TGTGCCAGCAGCTTAGCCCTTCGGGGCGGGAGGACCGGGGAGCTGTTTTTT. This encodes CASSLALRGGRTGELFF. The chain recombines TRBV7-2 with TRBJ2-2; 8 nucleotides agree with TRBD2. Germline CDR1 SGHTA, CDR2 FQGNSA. CDR3 size: 17 residues. The junction had 8 bases not matched to a gene; V was cut back by 0 bases and J by 5 bases.

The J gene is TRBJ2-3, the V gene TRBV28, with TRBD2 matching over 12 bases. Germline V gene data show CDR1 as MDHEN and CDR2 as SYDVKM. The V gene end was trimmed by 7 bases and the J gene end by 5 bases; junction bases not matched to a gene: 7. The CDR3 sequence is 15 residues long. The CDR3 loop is CASTRALAGGDTQYF. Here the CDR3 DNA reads TGTGCCAGCACCAGGGCACTAGCGGGAGGAGATACGCAGTATTTT.

CDR3: CASTETSAGYNEQFF. CDR3 DNA: TGTGCCAGCACCGAGACTAGCGCTGGCTACAATGAGCAGTTCTTC. The chain carries TRBV5-4 and TRBJ2-1, with 8 positions matching TRBD2. With 6 bases clipped from V and 3 bases from J, the junction kept 8 bases outside the gene matches. The CDR3 is made up of 15 amino acids. Germline V gene lookup returns CDR1 SGHNT and CDR2 YYREEE (reference sequence).

In nucleotides, the CDR3 is TGTGCCAGCAGGGGGCCTAGCGGATACAATGAGCAGTTCTTC. Translated: CASRGPSGYNEQFF. The V and J genes are TRBV6-6 and TRBJ2-1; 7 nucleotides agree with TRBD2. The CDR3 consists of 14 residues. V dropped 6 bases and J dropped 4; count of bases not matched to a gene: 6. Germline CDR1 is MNHNY and CDR2 is SVGAGI (reference sequence).

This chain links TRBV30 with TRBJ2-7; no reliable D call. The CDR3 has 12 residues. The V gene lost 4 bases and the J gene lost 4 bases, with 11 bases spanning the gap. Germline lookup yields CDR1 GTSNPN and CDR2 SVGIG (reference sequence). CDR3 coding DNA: TGTGCCTGGAAGGCCCCGTCGTACGAGCAGTACTTC. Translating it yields CAWKAPSYEQYF.

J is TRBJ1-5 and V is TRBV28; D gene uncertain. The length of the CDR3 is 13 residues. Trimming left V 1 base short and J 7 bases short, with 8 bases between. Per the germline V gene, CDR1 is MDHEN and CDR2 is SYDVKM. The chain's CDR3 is CASSLYSWQPQHF. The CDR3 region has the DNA TGTGCCAGCAGTTTATACAGCTGGCAGCCCCAGCATTTT.

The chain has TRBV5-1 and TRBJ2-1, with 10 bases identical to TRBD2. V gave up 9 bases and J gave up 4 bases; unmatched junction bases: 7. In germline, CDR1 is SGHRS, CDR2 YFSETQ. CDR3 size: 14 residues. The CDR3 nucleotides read TGCGCCACCCAGCGGGAGGGCCCTTACAATGAGCAGTTCTTC. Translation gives CATQREGPYNEQFF.

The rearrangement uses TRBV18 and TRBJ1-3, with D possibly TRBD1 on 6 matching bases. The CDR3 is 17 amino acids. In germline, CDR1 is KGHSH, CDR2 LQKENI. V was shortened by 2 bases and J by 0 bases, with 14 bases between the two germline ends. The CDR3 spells CASSPNAGDTSGNTIYF. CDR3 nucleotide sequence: TGTGCCAGCTCACCAAATGCCGGGGACACCTCTGGAAACACCATATATTTT.

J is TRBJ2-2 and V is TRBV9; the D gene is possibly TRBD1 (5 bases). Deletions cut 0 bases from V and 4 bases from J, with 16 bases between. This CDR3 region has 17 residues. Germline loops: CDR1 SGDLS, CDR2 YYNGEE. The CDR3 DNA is TGTGCCAGCAGCGTAGCGGTCGTGGGGCTTGGCACCGGGGAGCTGTTTTTT. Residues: CASSVAVVGLGTGELFF.

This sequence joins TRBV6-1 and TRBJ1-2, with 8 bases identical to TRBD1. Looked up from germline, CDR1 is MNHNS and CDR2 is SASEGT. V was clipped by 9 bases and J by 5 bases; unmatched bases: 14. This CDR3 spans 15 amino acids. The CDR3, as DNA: TGTGCCAGTGAGCAGCAGGGGGCAGGATTGTATGGCTACACCTTC. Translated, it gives CASEQQGAGLYGYTF.

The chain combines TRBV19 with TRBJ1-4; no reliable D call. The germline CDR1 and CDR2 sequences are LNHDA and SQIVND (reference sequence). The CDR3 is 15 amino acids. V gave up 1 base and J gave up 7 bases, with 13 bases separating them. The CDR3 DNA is TGTGCCAGTAGTATAGCGGCAAGGGAGGGTGAAAAACTGTTTTTT. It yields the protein CASSIAAREGEKLFF.

The CDR3 coding sequence is TGTGCCAGCAGTCACCGGGACAGGGCACCCTCACGGCAGTTCTTC. This sequence encodes CASSHRDRAPSRQFF. The chain carries TRBV6-6 and TRBJ2-1; the match to TRBD1 covers 9 bases. The CDR3 covers 15 residues. CDR1 is MNHNY and CDR2 is SVGAGI in the germline V gene (reference sequence). The V segment lost 5 bases and the J segment 12 bases; nucleotides outside the gene matches: 14.

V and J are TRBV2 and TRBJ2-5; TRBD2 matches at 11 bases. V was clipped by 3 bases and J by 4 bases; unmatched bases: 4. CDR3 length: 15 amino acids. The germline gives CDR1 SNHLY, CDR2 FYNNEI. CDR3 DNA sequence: TGTGCCAGCAGTGATTCGCTAGCGGGAGGAGAGACCCAGTACTTC. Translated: CASSDSLAGGETQYF.

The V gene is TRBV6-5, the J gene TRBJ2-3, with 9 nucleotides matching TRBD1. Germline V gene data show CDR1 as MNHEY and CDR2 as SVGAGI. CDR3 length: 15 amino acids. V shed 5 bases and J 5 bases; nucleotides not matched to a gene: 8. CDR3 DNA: TGTGCCAGCAGTCCAATACAGGGGGCTGGAGATACGCAGTATTTT. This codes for CASSPIQGAGDTQYF.

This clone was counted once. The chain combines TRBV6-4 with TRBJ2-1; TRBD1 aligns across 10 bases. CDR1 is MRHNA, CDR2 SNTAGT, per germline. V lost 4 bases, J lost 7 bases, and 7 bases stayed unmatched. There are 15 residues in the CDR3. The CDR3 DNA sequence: TGTGCCAGCAGTGTCGGGACAGGGGAGGCAAATGAGCAGTTCTTC. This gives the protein CASSVGTGEANEQFF.

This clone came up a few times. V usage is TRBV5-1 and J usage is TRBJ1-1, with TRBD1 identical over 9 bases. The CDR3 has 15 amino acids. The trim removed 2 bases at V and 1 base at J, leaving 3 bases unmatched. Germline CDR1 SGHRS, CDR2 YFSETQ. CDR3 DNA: TGCGCCAGCAGCTTAGGGACAGGGTGGAACACTGAAGCTTTCTTT. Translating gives CASSLGTGWNTEAFF.

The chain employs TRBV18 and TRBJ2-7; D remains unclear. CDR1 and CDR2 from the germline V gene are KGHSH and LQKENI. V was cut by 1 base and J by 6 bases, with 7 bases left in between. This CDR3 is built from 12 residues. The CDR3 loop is CASSPQETEQYF. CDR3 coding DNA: TGTGCCAGCTCACCACAGGAGACCGAGCAGTACTTC.

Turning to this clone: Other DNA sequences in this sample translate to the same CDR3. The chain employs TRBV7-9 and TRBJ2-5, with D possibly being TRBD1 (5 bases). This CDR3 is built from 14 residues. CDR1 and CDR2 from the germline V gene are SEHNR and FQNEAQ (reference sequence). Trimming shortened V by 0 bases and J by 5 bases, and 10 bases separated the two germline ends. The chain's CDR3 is CASSLAGLGETQYF. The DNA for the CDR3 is TGTGCCAGCAGCTTAGCGGGGCTTGGGGAGACCCAGTACTTC.

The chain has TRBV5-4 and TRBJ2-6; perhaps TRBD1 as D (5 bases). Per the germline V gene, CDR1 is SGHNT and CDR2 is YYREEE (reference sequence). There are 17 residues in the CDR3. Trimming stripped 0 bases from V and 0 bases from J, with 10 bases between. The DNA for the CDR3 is TGTGCCAGCAGCTTGGGGGGCGCCGGCTCTGGGGCCAACGTCCTGACTTTC. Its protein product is CASSLGGAGSGANVLTF.

CDR3 DNA sequence: TGTGCCAGCTCATTATCGACAGGGAAGCACGGGGAGCTGTTTTTT. This codes for CASSLSTGKHGELFF. The chain joins TRBV18 to TRBJ2-2; 7 nucleotides align to TRBD1. With V trimmed by 5 bases and J by 7 bases, 10 bases remained unmatched. The CDR3 length is 15 residues. Germline-derived CDR1 and CDR2 are KGHSH and LQKENI. The variable domain in full, with the rest retrieved from reference TRBV18 and TRBJ2-2, is NAGVMQNPRHLVRRRGQEARLRCSPMKGHSHVYWYRQLPEEGLKFMVYLQKENIIDESGMPKERFSAEFPKEGPSILRIQQVVRGDSAAYFCASSLSTGKHGELFFGEGSRLTVL.

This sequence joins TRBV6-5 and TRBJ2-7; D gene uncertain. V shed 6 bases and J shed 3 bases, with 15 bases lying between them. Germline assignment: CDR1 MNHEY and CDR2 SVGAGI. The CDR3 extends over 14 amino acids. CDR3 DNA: TGTGCCAGCAGCCAAGACAAATACCTCTACGAGCAGTACTTC. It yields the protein CASSQDKYLYEQYF.

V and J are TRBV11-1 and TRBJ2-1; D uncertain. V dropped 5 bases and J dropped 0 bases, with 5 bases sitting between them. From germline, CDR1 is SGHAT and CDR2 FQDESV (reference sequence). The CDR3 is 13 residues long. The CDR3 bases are TGTGCCAGCAGCATCAGCTCCTACAATGAGCAGTTCTTC. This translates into CASSISSYNEQFF.

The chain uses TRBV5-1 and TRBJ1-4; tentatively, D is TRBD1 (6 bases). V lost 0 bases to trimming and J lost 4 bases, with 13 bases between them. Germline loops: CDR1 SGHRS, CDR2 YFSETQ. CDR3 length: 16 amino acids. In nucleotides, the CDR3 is TGCGCCAGCAGCTTGGACTGGACAGCTTTTAATGAAAAACTGTTTTTT. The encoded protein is CASSLDWTAFNEKLFF.

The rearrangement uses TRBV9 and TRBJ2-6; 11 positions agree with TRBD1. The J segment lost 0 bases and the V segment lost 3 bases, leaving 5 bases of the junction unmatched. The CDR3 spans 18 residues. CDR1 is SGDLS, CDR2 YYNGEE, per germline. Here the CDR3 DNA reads TGTGCCAGCAGCGAACGGACAGGGGGCAACTCTGGGGCCAACGTCCTGACTTTC. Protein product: CASSERTGGNSGANVLTF.

CDR3 coding DNA: TGTGCCAGCAGCCCCTCTCAGCTGGCGGGAGGCGAGACCCAGTACTTC. Protein product: CASSPSQLAGGETQYF. The chain carries TRBV11-2 and TRBJ2-5; 8 nucleotides line up with TRBD2. Germline V gene lookup returns CDR1 SGHAT and CDR2 FQNNGV. This CDR3 spans 16 amino acids. V trimming: 5 bases; J trimming: 5 bases; junction bases outside the gene matches: 13.

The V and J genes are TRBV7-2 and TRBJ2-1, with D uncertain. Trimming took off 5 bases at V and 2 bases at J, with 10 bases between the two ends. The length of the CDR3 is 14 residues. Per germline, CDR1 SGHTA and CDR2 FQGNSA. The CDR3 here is CASSPRQPYNEQFF. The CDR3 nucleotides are TGTGCCAGCAGCCCTCGTCAGCCCTACAATGAGCAGTTCTTC.

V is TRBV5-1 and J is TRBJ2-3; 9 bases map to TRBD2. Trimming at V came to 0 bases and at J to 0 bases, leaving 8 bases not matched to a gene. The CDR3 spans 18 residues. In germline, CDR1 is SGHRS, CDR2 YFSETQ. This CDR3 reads CASSLVASGVPSTDTQYF. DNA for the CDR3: TGCGCCAGCAGCTTGGTTGCTAGCGGGGTCCCTAGCACAGATACGCAGTATTTT.